The entry that follows covers one T cell receptor (beta chain) sequence. Its target antigen remains unknown. No base quality values were provided; no much bigger clone lies one nucleotide off. The cohort was made up of about 610 healthy bone marrow donors. At the time of sampling, every cohort member was nominally healthy, though immune exposures that went unrecorded were likely present. The donor was CMV seronegative and belonged to the group of over 300 seronegative cohort members. Every donor gave a peripheral blood sample, and the peripheral blood mononuclear cells from that sample were used for TCR beta sequencing. Genomic DNA extraction from the blood cell samples was performed with the Qiagen DNeasy Blood Extraction Kit. This entry comes from a study of cytomegalovirus exposure and HLA in healthy donors (dated by TCRdb to the late 2010s). About the full investigation: In an earlier analysis of 450 to 750 of the donors, 250 to 350 Gb of sequence data and just under 120 million unique TCR beta sequences from roughly 200 million T cells were reported. Alongside the repertoire data, information on donor age, sex, ethnicity and CMV serostatus was compiled. The genetic ancestry cluster associated with self-reported Caucasian donors included around 76% of the roughly 400 genotyped donors. Typing coverage varied by locus: about 629-630 donors for A, B, C, DRB1 and DQB1; approximately 520 for DQA1; around 610 for DPA1; roughly 450 for DPB1. An earlier analysis of around 540 of the donors applied high-throughput TCR beta sequencing to assess whether each TCR beta V gene segment acted as functional or pseudogenic. A later genetic analysis used genome-wide SNP genotypes for about 60% of the roughly 700 donors, treating that subset as a discovery cohort. All discovery cohort repertoires had been generated on a single sequencing platform. A few DR-DQ haplotypes were treated as single units for association and clustering because of strong linkage in the cohort. The study combined high-throughput TCR immunosequencing, statistical association of individual TCRs with disease status, and machine learning to predict cytomegalovirus infection status. Rather than drawing on any new phenotypic data, the later analysis identified candidate immune exposures from TCR beta sequences and the way those sequences occurred across donors. Around 320 gigabases of sequencing data and some 85 million unique TCR sequences were included in an early release covering roughly 600 HLA-typed donors. The study aimed to test whether cataloging public T cell receptors could reveal signatures of past pathogen exposure. Across approximately 420 genotyped donors of the cohort, an average of about 220,000 unique TCR beta nucleotide sequences per donor were sequenced, and roughly a sixth of those sequences were non-productive. A later analysis re-analyzed previously published TCR beta repertoires from about 600 donors and added high-resolution HLA genotyping to study TCR occurrence patterns. The study used immunosequencing to profile the T cell repertoires of more than 650 subjects and linked those repertoires to cytomegalovirus serostatus. A separate validation cohort of approximately 120 different subjects was used in addition to the approximately 700-subject first cohort. Class I and class II HLA loci were covered by the typing at four-digit resolution. Beyond this particular receptor, the publication reports: A group of highly shared sequence variants was considered likely to be a technical artifact of the sequencing pipeline. Because HLA typing was unavailable for some donors at each locus, only the typed subset was used in association tests. Compared with equally common non-associated chains, HLA-associated TCR beta chains in a later analysis were more clonally expanded and had lower generation probabilities. An earlier analysis of approximately 590 of the donors showed that most TCR beta V segments appeared in productive rearrangements either about 87% or about 30% of the time, which broadly matched IMGT annotations. In a later genetic analysis, a missense DCLRE1C variant was associated with V-gene and J-gene trimming of TCR beta chains, and the association was replicated in an independent cohort. Correlated functional status among segregating V segments might be attributable to linkage disequilibrium, but an unknown experimental factor could not be ruled out. In a later genetic analysis, fewer N-insertions in productive TCRs were reported among donors in an Asian-associated ancestry cluster than the roughly 640-donor mean. According to the authors, the approach could potentially be generalized to other disease states and immunological phenotypes. In a later analysis, the rate of TCR association differed among HLA loci, with DRB1 alleles having the most associated TCRs and HLA-C alleles having the fewest. The presence/absence analyses assumed that sequencing depth was roughly uniform across donors, and that assumption may not be true. Because counts were too low, roughly 16 rarely observed V segments, including chromosome 9 orphons, were left out of the earlier analysis of several hundred of the donors. A further reported finding was that TCR beta sequences accurately predicted the HLA-A and HLA-B alleles for most subjects in the first cohort. The cohort was sequenced for TCR beta chains only, and without alpha or paired-chain data the features that could be detected were limited. The only immune exposure information available for the cohort was CMV serostatus. Cytomegalovirus status was reported to be diagnosed by the classifier with high specificity and sensitivity in both the original and validation cohorts. The study listed approximately 160 TCR beta chains as associated with cytomegalovirus. In vitro tests confirmed that a few of the cytomegalovirus-associated TCR beta chains recognize cytomegalovirus antigens. Across donors, most TCR sequences were observed very rarely, whereas some public TCRs were present in many individuals. A later analysis found that most CMV-associated TCR beta chains appeared HLA-restricted, with HLA associations seemingly driven largely by CMV exposure. Strong co-occurrence of HLA alleles, especially DR and DQ, made assigning TCR associations to individual alleles difficult. Specific HLA alleles were associated with 15,000 to 20,000 TCR beta sequences at a false discovery rate of 0.05 in a later analysis. Some IMGT-functional V segments, including TRBV6-2 and TRBV6-3, could not be told apart with the 87-base-pair reads, so those segments were excluded. According to a later analysis, parvovirus B19, influenza, CMV and Epstein-Barr virus appeared linked to several top co-occurrence clusters.

To prepare the library, the immunoSEQ multiplex PCR assay was applied. For the multiplex PCR, a mixture combining 60 forward primers for TCR Vbeta segments and 13 reverse primers for TCR Jbeta segments was used. A multiplex PCR assay on genomic DNA amplified the CDR3 region of rearranged TCR beta genes. Amplified TCR beta libraries were sequenced as 87-base-pair reads on the Illumina HiSeq System. The source study handled its data this way. A later analysis tallied 75 million to 95 million unique TCR beta chains across the 666 repertoires, and approximately 12 million of those chains were shared by two or more donors. Raw reads were error-corrected and collapsed into unique sequences by a nearest-neighbor algorithm in which closely related sequences were merged to remove PCR and sequencing errors. To assign V, D and J gene segments, CDR3 sequences were aligned to IMGT reference sequences. Each retained sequence needed at least a six-nucleotide match to both a V gene segment and a J gene segment. Rearrangements were classified as productive when the CDR3 lacked stop codons and remained in frame with V and J, and all other rearrangements were classified as non-productive. Following IMGT convention, CDR3 was defined as the stretch from the second conserved V-encoded cysteine up to the conserved J-encoded phenylalanine. The earlier analysis of 450 to 750 of the donors excluded any sequence lacking an unambiguous match to a single V gene segment. An earlier analysis of about 590 of the donors classified V segments as functional when productive rearrangements were above 56.7% and as segregating when the standard deviation between donors was above 5%. A statistical classification framework was developed to diagnose cytomegalovirus status using the catalog of TCR beta chain sequences. In a later analysis, TCR nucleotide sequences were compared against IMGT/GENE-DB human TR gene sequences so that V and J genes could be assigned. The TCRdist pipeline was used in a later analysis to assign CDR3 sequences and most-parsimonious VDJ recombination scenarios. In a later analysis, each TCR beta chain was defined by its CDR3 amino acid sequence together with its V-gene family, and reads lacking a unique V-gene family were excluded. In a later analysis, a few hundred highly shared, low-generation-probability nucleotide sequences were removed to address suspected cross-contamination and a sequencing artifact. For each public chain, a later analysis derived a clonal expansion index from normalized ranks of inferred template counts within each repertoire. A later analysis computed generation probabilities with a VDJ recombination model fitted to out-of-frame rearrangements, and checked the results against IGoR. In a later analysis, hypergeometric tests were used to score TCR-TCR, TCR-HLA and TCR-CMV co-occurrence, with a repertoire-size bias correction applied to TCR pairs. False discovery rates were estimated in a later analysis by permuting HLA or CMV assignments 20 times. In a later analysis, co-occurring TCRs were grouped with DBSCAN, and TCRdist sequence similarity was added when clustering was performed within HLA-allele-positive subsets. Repertoires with fewer than 30,000 or more than 120,000 public chains were left out of co-occurrence clustering, as were five repertoires with anomalous nucleotide sharing. Sourced from immuneACCESS, this table was stored by TCRdb with only in-frame sequences that have V and J called. A share of the clones is absent; for the studies checked, an unresolved V gene accounts for under half, and the remainder has no known explanation. The V and J calls and clone size come from that table; D and trimming were worked out from the DNA. The sample profile shows approximately 200,000 clones; roughly 80% of them were found once. The leading ten clones occupy 0.2% to 0.25% of the sample.

The CDR3 contains 15 residues, cysteine and phenylalanine counted. Of the read, only the CDR3 DNA is kept; its 45 bases are in frame from base 1. V is reduced by 6 bases and J by 2 bases, leaving a spacing of 14 bases between them. Sequencing used PBMCs. In this chain, TRBV23-1 is recombined with TRBJ1-5, and the D gene may be TRBD1, 5 bases matching. TRBV23-1 is assigned to the ORF class and has an uncertain function. The clonotype comes from a girl aged 2 to 10 in good health and CMV-seronegative. The DNA sequence follows: TGCGCCAGCAGATATCAAGACAGTTGCAATCAGCCCCAGCATTTT. It translates as CASRYQDSCNQPQHF.